The present T cell receptor (beta chain) was sequenced within a study of blood T cell repertoires in COVID-19. Study details: Specimens from acute and convalescent COVID-19 originated in the United States, Italy and Spain. Nucleic acid was either cDNA or gDNA, and it came from T cells, B-cell-depleted T cells, or PBMCs.

As handled by the study authors: For nucleated cells, counts were estimated from reference gene primer amplification. Using immunoSEQ multiplex PCR, the repertoire was profiled, and TCRdb retains in-frame clones only, with some absent. The V and J calls and the clone size are those of that table, but D and trimming were determined from the DNA. The table shows 200,000 to 300,000 clones, with approximately 80% occurring only once. Trimming pared 2 bases from V and 6 bases from J, leaving 15 bases between. Per germline, CDR1 SGHRS and CDR2 YFSETQ. CDR3 length: 14 residues. The origin of this receptor is a woman aged 55-70 years with active or convalescent COVID-19. The specimen sequenced was peripheral blood. This chain uses TRBV5-1 with TRBJ2-7, with a weak D call TRBD1 (6 bases). The DNA for the CDR3 is TGCGCCAGCAGCTTACAGGGTGACCAAGGCGAGCAGTACTTC. This translates into CASSLQGDQGEQYF.